These 9 T cell receptor beta chains came from one sample sequenced in a study of control samples from healthy donors and cancer patients. The table came from immunoSEQ multiplex PCR; TCRdb's copy has only in-frame clones and leaves some out. In the table there are roughly 150,000 clones, 88% of which are singletons. The sequencing sample was made of blood. Receptors originate from a man between 18 and 29 years old in good health.

This chain links TRBV7-9 with TRBJ1-2; TRBD1 agrees at 8 bases. CDR1 SEHNR and CDR2 FQNEAQ come from the germline V gene (reference sequence). The length of the CDR3 is 12 residues. V was pared by 4 bases and J by 8 bases, with 3 bases of the junction left unmatched. The CDR3 region has the DNA TGTGCCAGCAGCTCCACAGGGGGAGGCTACACCTTC. This translates into CASSSTGGGYTF.

The rearrangement uses TRBV28 and TRBJ1-4; weak D call: TRBD1 (5 bases). Germline values: CDR1 MDHEN, CDR2 SYDVKM. This CDR3 region has 15 residues. V gave up 2 bases and J gave up 3 bases, with 10 bases separating them. CDR3 sequence reads: CASSLQGLANEKLFF. The CDR3 region has the DNA TGTGCCAGCAGTTTACAGGGACTAGCTAATGAAAAACTGTTTTTT. Full variable domain (rest looked up from reference TRBV28 and TRBJ1-4): DVKVTQSSRYLVKRTGEKVFLECVQDMDHENMFWYRQDPGLGLRLIYFSYDVKMKEKGDIPEGYSVSREKKERFSLILESASTNQTSMYLCASSLQGLANEKLFFGSGTQLSVL.

The V gene is TRBV7-2, the J gene TRBJ1-6; TRBD1 matches at 8 bases. V trimming: 3 bases; J trimming: 8 bases; junction bases outside the gene matches: 6. Germline V lookup: CDR1 SGHTA, CDR2 FQGNSA. CDR3 size: 15 residues. The CDR3 loop is CASSFQGAGDSPLHF. In DNA, the CDR3 is TGTGCCAGCAGCTTCCAGGGGGCTGGGGATTCACCCCTCCACTTT.

This chain joins TRBV27 and TRBJ2-1; TRBD1 agrees at 7 bases. Per germline, CDR1 MNHEY and CDR2 SMNVEV (reference sequence). The CDR3 has 14 amino acids. V lost 6 bases to trimming and J lost 8 bases; unmatched junction nucleotides: 10. The CDR3 coding sequence is TGTGCCAGCAGCCGGGACAGTGGGTTGGATGAGCAGTTCTTC. Translated: CASSRDSGLDEQFF.

This chain connects TRBV28 to TRBJ2-6, with unresolved D. CDR1 is MDHEN, CDR2 SYDVKM, per germline. The CDR3 runs to 16 residues. V was cut by 2 bases and J by 2 bases, with 10 bases left in between. CDR3 protein: CASSLTAPTGANVLTF. The CDR3 coding sequence is TGTGCCAGCAGTTTAACAGCGCCCACTGGGGCCAACGTCCTGACTTTC.

V and J are TRBV11-2 and TRBJ1-6, with TRBD1 as a possible D gene (6 bases). The length of the CDR3 is 13 residues. CDR1 is SGHAT and CDR2 is FQNNGV in the germline V gene. Trimming left V 0 bases short and J 11 bases short, with 8 bases between. This chain's CDR3 is CASSLEGGTPLHF. DNA for the CDR3: TGTGCCAGCAGCTTAGAAGGGGGTACACCCCTCCACTTT.

This clone came up once. This chain uses TRBV7-2 with TRBJ1-1, with D perhaps TRBD1 (5 bases). Germline V gives CDR1 SGHTA, CDR2 FQGNSA. This CDR3 comprises 13 residues. The ends were cut back, 6 bases at V and 1 base at J, with 9 bases in the middle. CDR3 sequence reads: CASRGPPNTEAFF. CDR3 sequence (DNA): TGTGCCAGCAGGGGACCTCCGAACACTGAAGCTTTCTTT.

The chain recombines TRBV7-9 with TRBJ2-3; no firm D call. Germline values: CDR1 SEHNR, CDR2 FQNEAQ (reference sequence). V was pared by 2 bases and J by 1 base, with 4 bases between. The CDR3 has 13 amino acids. CDR3 sequence (DNA): TGTGCCAGCAGCTTAATTGGCACAGATACGCAGTATTTT. Translating gives CASSLIGTDTQYF. The full variable domain, in which reference TRBV7-9 and TRBJ2-3 provide the parts outside the CDR3, is DTGVSQNPRHKITKRGQNVTFRCDPISEHNRLYWYRQTLGQGPEFLTYFQNEAQLEKSRLLSDRFSAERPKGSFSTLEIQRTEQGDSAMYLCASSLIGTDTQYFGPGTRLTVL.

This clone was seen only once. The chain uses TRBV30 and TRBJ1-6; 10 bases are a match to TRBD1. This CDR3 is 16 amino acids long. The V and J ends lost 3 bases and 7 bases, in that order; junction bases with no gene match: 9. CDR1 GTSNPN and CDR2 SVGIG come from the germline V gene (reference sequence). This CDR3 reads CAWSPDRGSENSPLHF. In nucleotides, the CDR3 is TGTGCCTGGAGCCCGGACAGGGGGTCGGAAAATTCACCCCTCCACTTT.